One sample yielded the 25 T cell receptor beta chains listed below, sequenced in a study of cytotoxic CD8 clonotypes in ibrutinib-treated CLL. Sequencing was performed with immunoSEQ multiplex PCR; in TCRdb, only in-frame clones are kept and a portion is missing. This sample has 55,000 to 85,000 clones, with 90% found just once. The sample in question was PBMCs, obtained after 12 months of ibrutinib treatment. The receptors were gathered from a human donor with chronic lymphocytic leukemia.

The chain combines TRBV7-9 with TRBJ2-5; D is possibly TRBD1 (6 bases). The end of the DNA is better explained by TRBJ2-7, so the J call may be wrong. CDR1 is SEHNR, CDR2 FQNEAQ, per germline (reference sequence). This CDR3 has 14 amino acids. In DNA form, the CDR3 reads TGTGCCAGCAGCTTAGAGACAGGTCCGGACGAGCAGTACTTC. It codes for CASSLETGPDEQYF.

This clone has only one observation. This chain links TRBV9 with TRBJ2-1; no reliable D call. This CDR3 comprises 12 residues. Trimming removed 0 bases at V and 7 bases at J, with 5 bases between. CDR1 and CDR2 (germline): SGDLS, YYNGEE. The CDR3 here is CASSVDLNEQFF. The CDR3 nucleotides read TGTGCCAGCAGCGTAGACCTAAATGAGCAGTTCTTC.

The chain is built from TRBV6-1 and TRBJ2-3, with a possible D match to TRBD1 (5 bases). Germline-derived CDR1 and CDR2 are MNHNS and SASEGT. This CDR3 spans 14 amino acids. The ends were cut back, 3 bases at V and 6 bases at J, with 13 bases in the middle. CDR3 sequence reads: CASSEDTVQDTQYF. DNA of the CDR3: TGTGCCAGCAGTGAGGACACCGTCCAGGATACGCAGTATTTT.

Only one count was recorded for this clone. The rearrangement joins TRBV7-8 to TRBJ2-2, with TRBD2 identical over 8 bases. CDR3 length: 15 amino acids. Germline V gene sequence: CDR1 SGHVS, CDR2 FQNEAQ. V gave up 5 bases and J gave up 0 bases; unmatched junction bases: 2. The CDR3 spells CASSRLASNTGELFF. DNA for the CDR3: TGTGCCAGCAGCCGACTAGCGTCGAACACCGGGGAGCTGTTTTTT.

This chain uses TRBV19 with TRBJ2-2, with D unclear. The CDR3 is 14 amino acids. The germline V gene has CDR1 LNHDA and CDR2 SQIVND (reference sequence). Trimming removed 1 base at V and 3 bases at J, with 6 bases between. CDR3 coding DNA: TGTGCCAGTAGTATAGCTACTTACACCGGGGAGCTGTTTTTT. As protein: CASSIATYTGELFF.

The chain is built from TRBV5-1 and TRBJ1-5; TRBD1 is a possible D gene (5 bases). The length of the CDR3 is 17 residues. The V end was cut by 4 bases, the J end by 0 bases, with 17 bases between. Germline V gives CDR1 SGHRS, CDR2 YFSETQ. The CDR3 coding sequence is TGCGCCAGCAGCCCCGGCGGGGGGTCTAGTAGCAATCAGCCCCAGCATTTT. Amino acid sequence: CASSPGGGSSSNQPQHF.

The chain links TRBV27 to TRBJ1-2; D remains unclear. CDR1 is MNHEY, CDR2 SMNVEV, per germline (reference sequence). The CDR3 contains 15 residues. V was cut by 4 bases and J by 0 bases, with 12 bases left in between. CDR3: CASSSPEGANYGYTF. In DNA, the CDR3 is TGTGCCAGCAGTTCCCCGGAGGGAGCTAACTATGGCTACACCTTC.

The chain couples TRBV2 to TRBJ1-1; D is unclear. The CDR3 loop spans 13 amino acids. Germline CDR1 is SNHLY and CDR2 is FYNNEI. V shed 4 bases and J shed 4 bases, with 10 bases lying between them. The CDR3 is CASSVGVGTEAFF. CDR3 nucleotides: TGTGCCAGCAGTGTTGGGGTAGGCACTGAAGCTTTCTTT.

The chain combines TRBV18 with TRBJ2-2; no firm D call. V lost 3 bases and J 0 bases, leaving 23 bases between the germline ends. This CDR3 contains 20 residues. CDR1 and CDR2 (germline): KGHSH, LQKENI. The DNA for the CDR3 is TGTGCCAGCTCACCCGCCATTAACCTAGGACGGAGACCGAACACCGGGGAGCTGTTTTTT. Translating gives CASSPAINLGRRPNTGELFF. Drawing the rest from reference TRBV18 and TRBJ2-2, the complete variable domain is NAGVMQNPRHLVRRRGQEARLRCSPMKGHSHVYWYRQLPEEGLKFMVYLQKENIIDESGMPKERFSAEFPKEGPSILRIQQVVRGDSAAYFCASSPAINLGRRPNTGELFFGEGSRLTVL.

The genes are TRBV6-5 and TRBJ1-6; D remains unclear. Germline CDR1 reads MNHEY; CDR2 reads SVGAGI. This CDR3 has 15 residues. V lost 4 bases and J 7 bases, leaving 14 bases between the germline ends. Written as DNA, the CDR3 is TGTGCCAGCAGTTCCTACCAACGGACGAATTCACCCCTCCACTTT. Translating it yields CASSSYQRTNSPLHF.

The chain joins TRBV2 to TRBJ1-3; D gene uncertain. CDR1 and CDR2 (germline): SNHLY, FYNNEI. V was cut by 4 bases and J by 2 bases, with 3 bases left in between. The CDR3 runs to 12 residues. Here the CDR3 DNA reads TGTGCCAGCAGTGTGGCTGGAAACACCATATATTTT. This codes for CASSVAGNTIYF.

This chain joins TRBV7-8 and TRBJ1-2; TRBD1 agrees at 10 bases. V shed 10 bases and J 0 bases; nucleotides not matched to a gene: 5. CDR1 and CDR2 (germline): SGHVS, FQNEAQ. The CDR3 covers 14 residues. This chain's CDR3 is CATRDRGTNYGYTF. For the CDR3, the DNA is TGTGCCACCCGGGACAGGGGTACTAACTATGGCTACACCTTC.

This clone was seen only once. The chain employs TRBV10-1 and TRBJ2-5; perhaps TRBD2 as D (5 bases). In germline, CDR1 is WNHNN, CDR2 SYGVQD (reference sequence). Trimming pared 0 bases from V and 7 bases from J, leaving 12 bases between. This CDR3 spans 14 amino acids. CDR3 region: CASSESGARGTQYF. The CDR3 DNA sequence: TGCGCCAGCAGTGAGTCGGGAGCGAGAGGGACCCAGTACTTC.

The chain carries TRBV7-9 and TRBJ1-1; D is ambiguous. V lost 6 bases and J lost 0, with 11 bases in between. This CDR3 has 14 residues. CDR1 is SEHNR, CDR2 FQNEAQ, per germline (reference sequence). This CDR3 reads CASSLDTLNTEAFF. The CDR3 nucleotides are TGTGCCAGCAGTCTAGACACGTTGAACACTGAAGCTTTCTTT.

The V call is TRBV7-9, the J call TRBJ1-1; 8 nucleotides agree with TRBD1. CDR3 length: 15 amino acids. Losses at the gene ends were 5 bases for V and 1 base for J; bases not matched to a gene: 6. The germline CDR1 and CDR2 sequences are SEHNR and FQNEAQ (reference sequence). The DNA of the CDR3 is TGTGCCAGCAGCCCTAGACAGGGGTGGAACACTGAAGCTTTCTTT. It codes for CASSPRQGWNTEAFF.

The chain uses TRBV5-4 and TRBJ2-2; TRBD1 aligns across 10 bases. This CDR3 region has 17 residues. CDR1 and CDR2 (germline): SGHNT, YYREEE (reference sequence). Unmatched junction bases numbered 16, after V lost 10 bases and J lost 4 bases. The CDR3 here is CAAPWTGGPRGTGELFF. The CDR3 nucleotides are TGTGCCGCACCATGGACAGGGGGTCCGCGAGGCACCGGGGAGCTGTTTTTT.

The chain couples TRBV5-6 to TRBJ2-6, with D hard to call. This CDR3 is 15 amino acids long. Trimming took off 0 bases at V and 4 bases at J, with 8 bases between the two ends. CDR1 is SGHDT and CDR2 is YYEEEE in the germline V gene. This CDR3 reads CASSLVLLGANVLTF. CDR3 nucleotide sequence: TGTGCCAGCAGCTTGGTTCTCCTCGGGGCCAACGTCCTGACTTTC.

V and J are TRBV20-1 and TRBJ2-1; tentatively, D is TRBD2 (6 bases). V was pared by 3 bases and J by 7 bases, with 7 bases between. CDR1 is DFQATT and CDR2 is SNEGSKA in the germline V gene (reference sequence). The CDR3 sequence is 11 residues long. CDR3 DNA: TGCAGTGCTAGTCGGGAGAATGAGCAGTTCTTC. Its translation: CSASRENEQFF.

The chain carries TRBV5-6 and TRBJ2-5, with TRBD2 as a possible D gene (6 bases). Germline V gene lookup returns CDR1 SGHDT and CDR2 YYEEEE. The CDR3 length is 18 residues. The V end was cut by 3 bases, the J end by 4 bases, with 25 bases between. As DNA, the CDR3 is TGTGCCAGCAGCTCCATCGCAGTCTGGGGGGAGACCCCAGAGACCCAGTACTTC. Encoded protein: CASSSIAVWGETPETQYF.

CDR3 DNA: TGCGCCAGCAGGACCCCGACAGGGCCTCTCTACGAGCAGTACTTC. Translating it yields CASRTPTGPLYEQYF. V and J are TRBV23-1 and TRBJ2-7, with 7 bases aligning to TRBD1. TRBV23-1 is noted as an ORF with a role that remains uncertain. This CDR3 is 15 amino acids long. The ends lost 6 bases at V and 3 bases at J; junction bases unmatched: 11.

The V gene is TRBV27, the J gene TRBJ1-4; D is perhaps TRBD1 (6 bases). V lost 4 bases and J lost 8, with 20 bases in between. Germline CDR1 is MNHEY and CDR2 is SMNVEV (reference sequence). The CDR3 runs to 16 residues. The CDR3 sequence: CASSSRAGTLVEKLFF. Here the CDR3 DNA reads TGTGCCAGCAGTTCGAGAGCCGGGACACTAGTGGAAAAACTGTTTTTT.

V is TRBV4-1 and J is TRBJ1-2, with D perhaps TRBD1 (6 bases). CDR3 length: 14 residues. Germline lookup yields CDR1 MGHRA and CDR2 YSYEKL. V was shortened by 0 bases and J by 7 bases, with 12 bases between the two germline ends. The CDR3, as DNA: TGCGCCAGCAGCCAAGATCGGGGGGGGCTTGGCTACACCTTC. Translation gives CASSQDRGGLGYTF.

This clone was detected only a few times. The V call is TRBV19, the J call TRBJ1-1; no definite D call. Germline CDR1 reads LNHDA; CDR2 reads SQIVND (reference sequence). The CDR3 covers 13 residues. Trimming removed 5 bases from V and 1 base from J, with 8 bases in between. This CDR3 reads CASSPAGNTEAFF. The CDR3 DNA reads as TGTGCCAGTAGTCCCGCGGGGAACACTGAAGCTTTCTTT.

The genes are TRBV14 and TRBJ2-7, with D hard to call. V lost 1 base to trimming and J lost 3 bases, with 13 bases between them. The length of the CDR3 is 15 residues. Germline CDR1 and CDR2: SGHDN and FVKESK. The CDR3 spells CASSQGFSPNYEQYF. Written as DNA, the CDR3 is TGTGCCAGCAGCCAAGGTTTTAGCCCAAACTACGAGCAGTACTTC.

J is TRBJ2-5 and V is TRBV19, with D possibly TRBD2 on 6 matching bases. V gave up 4 bases and J gave up 6 bases, with 24 bases separating them. Per the germline V gene, CDR1 is LNHDA and CDR2 is SQIVND (reference sequence). This CDR3 is built from 17 residues. The CDR3 region is CASSSDLGGAGRKTQYF. CDR3 bases: TGTGCCAGTAGTAGTGACCTCGGGGGAGCTGGCAGGAAGACCCAGTACTTC.